These 21 T cell receptor beta chains came from one sample sequenced in a study of blood T cell repertoires in COVID-19. TCRdb keeps only in-frame clones here, not all; method: immunoSEQ multiplex PCR. The table shows about 120,000 clones, with under 85% occurring only once. Material for sequencing was peripheral blood. These receptors were obtained from a man between 60 and 75 years old with acute or convalescent COVID-19.

This chain links TRBV27 with TRBJ1-1; no clear D gene. This CDR3 is built from 13 residues. Trimming removed 8 bases from V and 0 bases from J, with 10 bases in between. Per germline, CDR1 MNHEY and CDR2 SMNVEV (reference sequence). In DNA form, the CDR3 reads TGTGCCAGCGGGCTTCAGATGAACACTGAAGCTTTCTTT. Translated, it gives CASGLQMNTEAFF.

The genes are TRBV27 and TRBJ2-5, with 8 bases that match TRBD2. The J segment lost 1 base and the V segment lost 3 bases, leaving 7 bases of the junction unmatched. Germline V gene lookup returns CDR1 MNHEY and CDR2 SMNVEV (reference sequence). The length of the CDR3 is 16 residues. In DNA, the CDR3 is TGTGCCAGCAGTTTCCTTGGTAGCGGGGTCCAAGAGACCCAGTACTTC. Translated: CASSFLGSGVQETQYF.

The rearrangement joins TRBV30 to TRBJ1-1; 9 nucleotides align to TRBD1. V was pared by 4 bases and J by 10 bases, with 10 bases of the junction left unmatched. The CDR3 is made up of 13 amino acids. Germline values: CDR1 GTSNPN, CDR2 SVGIG (reference sequence). The CDR3 region is CAWKHTGGIVAFF. The DNA for the CDR3 is TGTGCCTGGAAACATACAGGGGGCATTGTAGCTTTCTTT. Looking up the rest from reference TRBV30 and TRBJ1-1 gives the full variable domain: SQTIHQWPATLVQPVGSPLSLECTVEGTSNPNLYWYRQAAGRGLQLLFYSVGIGQISSEVPQNLSASRPQDRQFILSSKKLLLSDSGFYLCAWKHTGGIVAFFGQGTRLTVV.

The chain joins TRBV9 to TRBJ1-3, with a possible D match to TRBD1 (5 bases). V was shortened by 6 bases and J by 2 bases, with 15 bases between the two germline ends. The CDR3 is made up of 15 amino acids. CDR1 is SGDLS and CDR2 is YYNGEE in the germline V gene. The CDR3 spells CASNDGGNAGNTIYF. The DNA of the CDR3 is TGTGCCAGCAACGACGGGGGGAATGCTGGAAACACCATATATTTT.

V is TRBV15 and J is TRBJ1-1, with 8 bases matching TRBD1. The CDR3 length is 15 residues. V dropped 5 bases and J dropped 3; count of bases not matched to a gene: 8. Germline-derived CDR1 and CDR2 are LNHNV and YYDKDF (reference sequence). CDR3 DNA sequence: TGTGCCACCAGCGGTTCGACAGGGGTCGACACTGAAGCTTTCTTT. As protein: CATSGSTGVDTEAFF.

This chain links TRBV28 with TRBJ1-1, with a possible D match to TRBD1 (5 bases). The CDR3 sequence is 17 residues long. Per the germline V gene, CDR1 is MDHEN and CDR2 is SYDVKM. V was shortened by 3 bases and J by 1 base, with 18 bases between the two germline ends. The DNA for the CDR3 is TGTGCCAGCAGTTTTGTCTATTCCCCGGGGGGGAACACTGAAGCTTTCTTT. This codes for CASSFVYSPGGNTEAFF.

This clone has only a few counts. The chain is built from TRBV28 and TRBJ2-7, with D unresolved. Germline V lookup: CDR1 MDHEN, CDR2 SYDVKM. The CDR3 extends over 13 amino acids. V lost 1 base, J lost 1 base, and 5 bases lay in between. CDR3 protein: CASSLLQSYEQYF. The DNA for the CDR3 is TGTGCCAGCAGTTTATTACAGTCCTACGAGCAGTACTTC.

V usage is TRBV2 and J usage is TRBJ1-4; the D gene is possibly TRBD1 (6 bases). Trimming stripped 7 bases from V and 4 bases from J, with 10 bases between. This CDR3 is 13 amino acids long. Germline-derived CDR1 and CDR2 are SNHLY and FYNNEI. CDR3 amino acids: CASTGQFNEKLFF. The CDR3 DNA reads TGTGCCAGCACCGGACAGTTTAATGAAAAACTGTTTTTT.

This clone is a singleton in its sample. The chain employs TRBV23-1 and TRBJ1-2; D might be TRBD1 (6 bases). TRBV23-1 carries the ORF label, with uncertain function. The CDR3 has 16 amino acids. V lost 9 bases to trimming and J lost 4 bases, with 24 bases between them. The CDR3, as DNA: TGCGCCAGGGGCCCCCCAGGGGACATGTTAGGCTATGGCTACACCTTC. Translation gives CARGPPGDMLGYGYTF.

The chain combines TRBV13 with TRBJ1-6; no clear D. Germline CDR1 PRHDT, CDR2 FYEKMQ (reference sequence). The V gene lost 4 bases and the J gene lost 1 base, with 14 bases spanning the gap. This CDR3 is built from 17 residues. The CDR3 nucleotides read TGTGCCAGCAGCTCTCCCGACGGAGATTCCTATAATTCACCCCTCCACTTT. As protein: CASSSPDGDSYNSPLHF. Looking up the rest from reference TRBV13 and TRBJ1-6 gives the full variable domain: AAGVIQSPRHLIKEKRETATLKCYPIPRHDTVYWYQQGPGQDPQFLISFYEKMQSDKGSIPDRFSAQQFSDYHSELNMSSLELGDSALYFCASSSPDGDSYNSPLHFGNGTRLTVT.

V and J are TRBV7-3 and TRBJ1-1; D uncertain. V lost 2 bases, J lost 8 bases, and 15 bases lay in between. The CDR3 loop spans 14 amino acids. Germline V gene sequence: CDR1 SGHTA, CDR2 FQGTGA. CDR3 bases: TGTGCCAGCAGCTTATTGGTTAGGTCGGGAGAAGCTTTCTTT. Protein sequence: CASSLLVRSGEAFF.

This rearrangement joins TRBV7-8 to TRBJ2-1; 11 bases line up with TRBD2. Germline CDR1 and CDR2: SGHVS and FQNEAQ. This CDR3 spans 15 amino acids. The V and J ends lost 5 bases and 4 bases, in that order; junction bases with no gene match: 4. This chain's CDR3 is CASSPTSGDYNEQFF. DNA for the CDR3: TGTGCCAGCAGCCCGACTAGCGGGGATTACAATGAGCAGTTCTTC.

The rearrangement joins TRBV4-1 to TRBJ2-7, with D tentatively TRBD2 (6 bases). CDR1 MGHRA and CDR2 YSYEKL come from the germline V gene. Trimming removed 4 bases from V and 9 bases from J, with 25 bases in between. The CDR3 is made up of 16 amino acids. The CDR3 spells CASSLQALAEGTTQYF. The CDR3 DNA reads TGCGCCAGCAGCCTTCAGGCACTAGCTGAGGGTACGACGCAGTACTTC.

V and J are TRBV5-1 and TRBJ1-1, with 7 bases fitting TRBD1. V was pared by 4 bases and J by 1 base, with 7 bases of the junction left unmatched. CDR1 is SGHRS, CDR2 YFSETQ, per germline. There are 15 residues in the CDR3. Here the CDR3 DNA reads TGCGCCAGCAGCCCTGGGGGACAGTCGAACACTGAAGCTTTCTTT. Translating it yields CASSPGGQSNTEAFF.

This chain uses TRBV30 with TRBJ1-6, with D uncertain. This CDR3 has 12 amino acids. Looked up from germline, CDR1 is GTSNPN and CDR2 is SVGIG (reference sequence). Trimming took 4 bases from V and 9 from J, leaving 10 bases between them. The CDR3 bases are TGTGCCTGGACGGAGGGAGCTTCACCCCTCCACTTT. This gives the protein CAWTEGASPLHF.

This chain joins TRBV4-1 and TRBJ2-7; a weak D match, TRBD2 (6 bases). The germline gives CDR1 MGHRA, CDR2 YSYEKL. The CDR3 totals 16 residues. Trimming took 1 base from V and 7 from J, leaving 20 bases between them. DNA of the CDR3: TGCGCCAGCAGCCAAGGCCGCGGGGCCCTGGGGTGGGAGCAGTACTTC. Translating gives CASSQGRGALGWEQYF.

This chain uses TRBV7-9 with TRBJ1-4; 7 bases are a match to TRBD1. CDR3 length: 14 amino acids. With 3 bases clipped from V and 8 bases from J, the junction kept 6 bases outside the gene matches. The V gene's germline CDR1 is SEHNR and CDR2 FQNEAQ (reference sequence). CDR3 amino acids: CASSFRDRWEKLFF. The CDR3 DNA reads as TGTGCCAGCAGCTTTCGGGACAGATGGGAAAAACTGTTTTTT.

CDR3 protein: CASSLLGTSGGTDTQYF. For the CDR3, the DNA is TGTGCCAGCAGCCTACTTGGGACTAGCGGAGGCACAGATACGCAGTATTTT. The chain carries TRBV3-1 (or the pseudogene TRBV3-2) and TRBJ2-3; 11 nucleotides match TRBD2. The CDR3 spans 17 residues. After removal of 4 bases from V and 1 base from J, the junction contained 7 bases not matched to a gene. Germline lookup yields CDR1 LGHDT and CDR2 YNNKEL (reference sequence).

V usage is TRBV5-1 and J usage is TRBJ2-5; 10 bases align to TRBD2. V dropped 7 bases and J dropped 4; count of bases not matched to a gene: 7. This CDR3 has 14 residues. Germline V lookup: CDR1 SGHRS, CDR2 YFSETQ. The DNA of the CDR3 is TGCGCCAGCTCTCGGGAGCGGGGGGGAGAGACCCAGTACTTC. Translated, it gives CASSRERGGETQYF.

This chain connects TRBV4-1 to TRBJ2-7; 11 bases map to TRBD2. V gave up 3 bases and J gave up 3 bases; unmatched junction bases: 4. Germline CDR1 MGHRA, CDR2 YSYEKL. This CDR3 region has 15 residues. The CDR3 nucleotides are TGCGCCAGCAGCCATGAGGGGACTAGCGGCTACGAGCAGTACTTC. Translation gives CASSHEGTSGYEQYF.

This clone was seen only a few times. Written as DNA, the CDR3 is TGTGCCAGCAGTTTATCTTGGCAGGGAACGTACGAGCAGTACTTC. Protein product: CASSLSWQGTYEQYF. This chain uses TRBV27 with TRBJ2-7; TRBD1 might be the D (5 bases). This CDR3 has 15 amino acids. Looked up from germline, CDR1 is MNHEY and CDR2 is SMNVEV (reference sequence). V gave up 0 bases and J gave up 4 bases, with 13 bases separating them.